This T cell receptor (beta chain) was retrieved from a study of cytomegalovirus exposure and HLA in healthy donors. Across the study: An analysis done earlier identified approximately 120 million unique TCR beta sequences from approximately 170 million T cells. Study-wide results and caveats: Some V segments, including TRBV6-2 and TRBV6-3, were excluded as indistinguishable.

Of note for this clone: What it recognizes is unknown.

V lost 1 base and J lost 7, with 5 bases in between. This CDR3 is 12 amino acids long. Germline CDR1 and CDR2: LNHDA and SQIVND (reference sequence). It was with 60 Vbeta and 13 Jbeta primers that the PCR ran. Here immunoSEQ multiplex PCR was the method, and the copy in TCRdb shows in-frame clones only, minus some. The repertoire holds 150,000 or so clones, with 75% to 80% as singletons. This TCR was sampled from a man in his forties or fifties in good health and CMV-seropositive. Sequences were obtained from PBMCs. The J gene is TRBJ1-5, the V gene TRBV19; D remains unclear. As DNA, the CDR3 is TGTGCCAGTAGTATAGTCCAGCAGCCCCAGCATTTT. This gives the protein CASSIVQQPQHF.